Below are 30 T cell receptor beta chains sequenced from a single sample in a study of blood T cell repertoires in COVID-19. Produced via immunoSEQ multiplex PCR; TCRdb's table is partial and in-frame only. The data hold around 250,000 clones, with around 84% observed a single time. The sequenced sample consisted of PBMCs or T cells enriched from blood (not recorded which). Receptors were obtained from a man between 18 and 29 years old who had recovered from COVID-19.

This clone has just one count. The rearrangement uses TRBV6-5 and TRBJ2-5; the D gene is possibly TRBD2 (7 bases). V was clipped by 6 bases and J by 4 bases, with 18 bases between them. The CDR3 runs to 15 residues. CDR1 and CDR2 (germline): MNHEY, SVGAGI. As DNA, the CDR3 is TGTGCCAGCAGGAACGGGGGGCGGCGTGGAGAGACCCAGTACTTC. Translated, it gives CASRNGGRRGETQYF.

This clone appeared a single time. The chain carries TRBV5-1 and TRBJ2-3; 14 bases agree with TRBD2. The CDR3 is made up of 16 amino acids. With 3 bases clipped from V and 7 bases from J, the junction kept 7 bases outside the gene matches. Germline CDR1 reads SGHRS; CDR2 reads YFSETQ. CDR3 in DNA: TGCGCCAGCAGCTCCGGGACTAGCGGGAGTATAAATACGCAGTATTTT. It encodes CASSSGTSGSINTQYF.

The gene calls are TRBV4-1 and TRBJ2-1; TRBD2 matches 14 bases. Germline CDR1 is MGHRA and CDR2 is YSYEKL. CDR3 size: 17 residues. The junction had 10 bases not matched to a gene; V was cut back by 1 base and J by 11 bases. As DNA, the CDR3 is TGCGCCAGCAGCCAAGGGGAGACTAGCGGGGGGGAGTACCAGCAGTTCTTC. Protein product: CASSQGETSGGEYQQFF.

The J gene is TRBJ2-6, the V gene TRBV5-6, with 7 positions matching TRBD1. The CDR3 is made up of 15 amino acids. Germline CDR1 is SGHDT and CDR2 is YYEEEE. With 4 bases clipped from V and 3 bases from J, the junction kept 4 bases outside the gene matches. CDR3 residues: CASSPDRLGANVLTF. The CDR3 DNA reads TGTGCCAGCAGCCCGGACAGGCTTGGGGCCAACGTCCTGACTTTC.

V is TRBV18 and J is TRBJ1-2; D uncertain. This CDR3 is 13 amino acids long. Trimming cost V 4 bases and J 0 bases, with 6 bases left between them. Germline CDR1 is KGHSH and CDR2 is LQKENI. CDR3 nucleotide sequence: TGTGCCAGCTCACTCGGGTCTAACTATGGCTACACCTTC. Protein product: CASSLGSNYGYTF.

The chain has TRBV6-5 and TRBJ2-7; 11 nucleotides match TRBD1. Trimming at V came to 0 bases and at J to 3 bases, leaving 1 base not matched to a gene. Per the germline V gene, CDR1 is MNHEY and CDR2 is SVGAGI. This CDR3 has 15 amino acids. Here the CDR3 reads CASSYSGQGVYEQYF. In nucleotides, the CDR3 is TGTGCCAGCAGTTACTCGGGACAGGGGGTCTACGAGCAGTACTTC.

The rearrangement uses TRBV10-3 and TRBJ1-6; D possibly corresponds to TRBD1 (5 bases). This CDR3 is built from 15 residues. Germline V gene data show CDR1 as ENHRY and CDR2 as SYGVKD. V lost 3 bases and J 3 bases, leaving 9 bases between the germline ends. The CDR3 region is CAISDPGGYNSPLHF. The CDR3 DNA reads TGTGCCATCAGTGATCCCGGGGGCTATAATTCACCCCTCCACTTT.

The chain couples TRBV11-2 to TRBJ2-2; maybe TRBD2 (6 bases). V was pared by 7 bases and J by 2 bases, with 23 bases between. Germline values: CDR1 SGHAT, CDR2 FQNNGV. The CDR3 loop spans 18 amino acids. CDR3 sequence: CASTLRGSGGSNTGELFF. The CDR3 DNA reads TGTGCCAGCACCCTAAGGGGTTCTGGGGGGTCAAACACCGGGGAGCTGTTTTTT.

The chain uses TRBV25-1 and TRBJ2-7, with D possibly TRBD1 on 5 matching bases. V shed 5 bases and J shed 3 bases, with 14 bases lying between them. The germline V gene encodes CDR1 MGHDK and CDR2 SYGVNS. The CDR3 length is 14 residues. The CDR3, as DNA: TGTGCCAGCAGTCGGTCAGGGAAAGACTACGAGCAGTACTTC. Its protein is CASSRSGKDYEQYF.

J is TRBJ2-1 and V is TRBV7-2, with 7 bases aligning to TRBD1. Trimming at V came to 5 bases and at J to 1 base, leaving 2 bases not matched to a gene. Germline CDR1 reads SGHTA; CDR2 reads FQGNSA. This CDR3 is built from 14 residues. In DNA form, the CDR3 reads TGTGCCAGCAGCCCGACAGGGTCCTACAATGAGCAGTTCTTC. Protein sequence: CASSPTGSYNEQFF.

V is TRBV5-8 and J is TRBJ2-7, with D possibly being TRBD2 (7 bases). The CDR3 covers 14 residues. V lost 5 bases and J 5 bases, leaving 17 bases between the germline ends. Germline lookup yields CDR1 SGHTS and CDR2 YDEGEE. CDR3 sequence reads: CASSKPGGKDEQYF. The DNA for the CDR3 is TGTGCCAGCAGTAAACCGGGGGGCAAAGACGAGCAGTACTTC. Full variable domain (remainder filled in from reference TRBV5-8 and TRBJ2-7): EAGVTQSPTHLIKTRGQQATLRCSPISGHTSVYWYQQALGLGLQFLLWYDEGEERNRGNFPPRFSGRQFPNYSSELNVNALELEDSALYLCASSKPGGKDEQYFGPGTRLTVT.

The CDR3 loop is CASKVGGTTNEKLFF. Written as DNA, the CDR3 is TGTGCCAGCAAGGTTGGGGGGACAACTAATGAAAAACTGTTTTTT. This chain links TRBV28 with TRBJ1-4, with D possibly TRBD1 on 5 matching bases. The CDR3 is 15 amino acids. Germline V lookup: CDR1 MDHEN, CDR2 SYDVKM. Trimming stripped 7 bases from V and 0 bases from J, with 12 bases between.

The V call is TRBV6-5, the J call TRBJ1-2; D is uncertain. Trimming removed 0 bases at V and 5 bases at J, with 7 bases between. This CDR3 region has 13 residues. Germline CDR1 MNHEY, CDR2 SVGAGI. The CDR3 sequence: CASSYSMTYGYTF. Written as DNA, the CDR3 is TGTGCCAGCAGTTACTCGATGACTTATGGCTACACCTTC.

This chain connects TRBV5-1 to TRBJ2-7, with TRBD2 matching over 8 bases. The CDR3 runs to 16 residues. Germline V gene sequence: CDR1 SGHRS, CDR2 YFSETQ. V shed 0 bases, J shed 3 bases, and the junction held 8 bases outside the gene matches. Here the CDR3 DNA reads TGCGCCAGCAGCTTGGAAGGCGGGAGGCTTATCTACGAGCAGTACTTC. Protein sequence: CASSLEGGRLIYEQYF.

The chain uses TRBV24-1 and TRBJ2-3; TRBD1 matches 8 bases. V lost 5 bases, J lost 2 bases, and 11 bases stayed unmatched. Germline values: CDR1 KGHDR, CDR2 SFDVKD. The CDR3 has 17 residues. CDR3 region: CATSAPEGQADTDTQYF. The CDR3 nucleotides read TGTGCCACCAGTGCCCCAGAGGGACAGGCCGACACAGATACGCAGTATTTT.

This chain uses TRBV30 with TRBJ1-2; the D gene is possibly TRBD1 (6 bases). The germline V and J ends were trimmed by 4 bases and 7 bases, with 13 bases remaining between them. Germline values: CDR1 GTSNPN, CDR2 SVGIG (reference sequence). The CDR3 runs to 12 residues. CDR3 sequence (DNA): TGTGCCTGGATATCAGGGGTGGGTGGCTACACCTTC. It is translated as CAWISGVGGYTF.

The chain employs TRBV9 and TRBJ2-2; D not resolved. In germline, CDR1 is SGDLS, CDR2 YYNGEE. The CDR3 totals 19 residues. V gave up 0 bases and J gave up 1 base, with 19 bases separating them. The CDR3 sequence is CASSVDGRGSRENTGELFF. The CDR3 DNA is TGTGCCAGCAGCGTAGATGGGCGTGGGTCCCGAGAGAACACCGGGGAGCTGTTTTTT.

The chain recombines TRBV3-1 (or the pseudogene TRBV3-2) with TRBJ2-2; 9 nucleotides match TRBD1. The CDR3 is made up of 16 amino acids. In germline, CDR1 is LGHDT, CDR2 YNNKEL (reference sequence). Unmatched junction bases numbered 7, after V lost 1 base and J lost 7 bases. CDR3 protein: CASSQAGTGRIGELFF. The CDR3 nucleotides read TGTGCCAGCAGCCAAGCCGGGACAGGGAGGATCGGGGAGCTGTTTTTT.

This rearrangement joins TRBV6-5 to TRBJ1-1; D not certain. V lost 6 bases and J lost 11, with 13 bases in between. The CDR3 extends over 11 amino acids. In germline, CDR1 is MNHEY, CDR2 SVGAGI. The CDR3 region has the DNA TGTGCCAGCAGAGGGTTGCGGAGGGCTTTCTTT. It codes for CASRGLRRAFF.

The chain uses TRBV6-5 and TRBJ1-1; 7 positions agree with TRBD1. Germline CDR1 is MNHEY and CDR2 is SVGAGI. CDR3 length: 14 residues. Trimming took 6 bases from V and 3 from J; bases not matched to a gene: 7. This chain's CDR3 is CASSNNRGDTEAFF. The CDR3 region has the DNA TGTGCCAGCAGCAATAACAGGGGAGACACTGAAGCTTTCTTT.

This clone showed up just once. The chain is built from TRBV5-1 and TRBJ2-5, with 10 bases aligning to TRBD2. The V gene end was trimmed by 0 bases and the J gene end by 5 bases; junction bases not matched to a gene: 10. Germline V gene data show CDR1 as SGHRS and CDR2 as YFSETQ. The CDR3 is 17 residues long. CDR3 bases: TGCGCCAGCAGCTTGGGTCCTAGCGGGAGAGCTTGGGAGACCCAGTACTTC. Protein product: CASSLGPSGRAWETQYF.

The chain employs TRBV30 and TRBJ2-1, with no clear D. Germline V gene data show CDR1 as GTSNPN and CDR2 as SVGIG (reference sequence). The CDR3 length is 12 residues. Trimming cost V 4 bases and J 6 bases, with 10 bases left between them. In nucleotides, the CDR3 is TGTGCCTGGATCCGATCGGGCAATGAGCAGTTCTTC. Its protein is CAWIRSGNEQFF.

The chain has TRBV7-9 and TRBJ1-1, with D unresolved. Germline V lookup: CDR1 SEHNR, CDR2 FQNEAQ (reference sequence). V lost 6 bases and J lost 1, with 6 bases in between. There are 12 residues in the CDR3. The CDR3 sequence: CASSPENTEAFF. The DNA of the CDR3 is TGTGCCAGCAGTCCAGAGAACACTGAAGCTTTCTTT.

The chain is built from TRBV4-1 and TRBJ2-3, with 7 bases fitting TRBD2. J was trimmed by 7 bases and V by 0 bases; bases with no gene match: 16. The length of the CDR3 is 18 residues. Germline CDR1 reads MGHRA; CDR2 reads YSYEKL. The CDR3 spells CASSQDDPAGVSQNTQYF. CDR3 DNA: TGCGCCAGCAGCCAAGATGATCCGGCGGGAGTCTCCCAAAATACGCAGTATTTT.

V usage is TRBV12-3 or TRBV12-4 and J usage is TRBJ1-2, with D uncertain. The V gene lost 6 bases and the J gene lost 3 bases, with 5 bases spanning the gap. CDR3 length: 11 amino acids. The CDR3 DNA follows: TGTGCCAGCAGGCAGTACTATGGCTACACCTTC. Its protein is CASRQYYGYTF.

V gene TRBV4-1 combines with J gene TRBJ2-5, with 7 bases aligning to TRBD2. The CDR3 runs 15 residues. Losses at the gene ends were 3 bases for V and 1 base for J; bases not matched to a gene: 5. Per germline, CDR1 MGHRA and CDR2 YSYEKL. The chain's CDR3 is CASSHSGQIQETQYF. CDR3 bases: TGCGCCAGCAGCCATAGCGGGCAAATCCAAGAGACCCAGTACTTC.

V and J are TRBV5-1 and TRBJ2-7; TRBD2 matches at 7 bases. Germline V CDR1 and CDR2: SGHRS, YFSETQ. The CDR3 totals 15 residues. V shed 0 bases, J shed 2 bases, and the junction held 5 bases outside the gene matches. The CDR3 spells CASSLAAGPTYEQYF. In DNA form, the CDR3 reads TGCGCCAGCAGCTTGGCAGCGGGACCTACCTACGAGCAGTACTTC.

The J gene is TRBJ2-6, the V gene TRBV6-2 or TRBV6-3; D is unclear. Germline V gene sequence: CDR1 MNHEY, CDR2 SVGEGT. This CDR3 spans 16 amino acids. V was shortened by 5 bases and J by 0 bases, with 11 bases between the two germline ends. CDR3 protein: CASSRTLSSGANVLTF. In DNA, the CDR3 is TGTGCCAGCAGTCGTACTTTAAGCTCTGGGGCCAACGTCCTGACTTTC.

The sample holds a few counts of this clone. V is TRBV12-5 and J is TRBJ2-4, with D uncertain. Trimming cost V 3 bases and J 0 bases, with 15 bases left between them. The V gene's germline CDR1 is LGHNT and CDR2 FRNRAP. This CDR3 comprises 17 residues. The CDR3 nucleotides read TGTGCTAGTGGTTTTGTCGACTTCTCTCTAGCCAAAAACATTCAGTACTTC. Translated, it gives CASGFVDFSLAKNIQYF.

This chain links TRBV19 with TRBJ2-2; 11 nucleotides align to TRBD2. V lost 4 bases, J lost 5 bases, and 9 bases stayed unmatched. The germline CDR1 and CDR2 sequences are LNHDA and SQIVND (reference sequence). This CDR3 region has 17 residues. The CDR3 nucleotides are TGTGCCAGTAGTAAAATAGCGGGGGGGTTTAAGACCGGGGAGCTGTTTTTT. This gives the protein CASSKIAGGFKTGELFF.